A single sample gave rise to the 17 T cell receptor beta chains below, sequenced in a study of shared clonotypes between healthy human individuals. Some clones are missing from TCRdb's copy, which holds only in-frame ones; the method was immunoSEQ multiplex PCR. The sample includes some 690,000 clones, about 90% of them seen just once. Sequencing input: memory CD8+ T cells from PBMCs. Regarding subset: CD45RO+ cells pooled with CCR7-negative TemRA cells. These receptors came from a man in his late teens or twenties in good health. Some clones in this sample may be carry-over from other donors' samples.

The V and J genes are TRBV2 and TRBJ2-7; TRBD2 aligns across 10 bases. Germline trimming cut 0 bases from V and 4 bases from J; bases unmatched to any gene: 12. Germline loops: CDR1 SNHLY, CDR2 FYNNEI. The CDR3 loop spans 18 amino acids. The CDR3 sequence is CASSEAALGAGGVYEQYF. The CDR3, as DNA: TGTGCCAGCAGTGAAGCGGCCCTAGGAGCGGGAGGGGTATACGAGCAGTACTTC.

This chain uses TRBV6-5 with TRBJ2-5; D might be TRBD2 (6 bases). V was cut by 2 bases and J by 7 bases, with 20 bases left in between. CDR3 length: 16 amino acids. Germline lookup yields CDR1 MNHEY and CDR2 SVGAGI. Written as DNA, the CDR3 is TGTGCCAGCAGTTACGGGTGGGGACTGCGAGAGGGGACCCAGTACTTC. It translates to CASSYGWGLREGTQYF.

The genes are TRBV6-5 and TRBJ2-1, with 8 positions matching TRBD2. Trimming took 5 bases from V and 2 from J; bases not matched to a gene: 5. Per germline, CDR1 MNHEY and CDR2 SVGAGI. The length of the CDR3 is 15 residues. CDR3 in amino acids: CASSPRAGAYNEQFF. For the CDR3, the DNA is TGTGCCAGCAGTCCCCGAGCGGGAGCCTACAATGAGCAGTTCTTC.

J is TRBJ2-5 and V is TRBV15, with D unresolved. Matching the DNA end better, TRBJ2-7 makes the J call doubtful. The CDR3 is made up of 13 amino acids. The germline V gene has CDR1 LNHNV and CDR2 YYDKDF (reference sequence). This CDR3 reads CATSRASLGEQYF. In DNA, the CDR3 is TGTGCCACCAGCAGGGCGTCCCTGGGCGAGCAGTACTTC.

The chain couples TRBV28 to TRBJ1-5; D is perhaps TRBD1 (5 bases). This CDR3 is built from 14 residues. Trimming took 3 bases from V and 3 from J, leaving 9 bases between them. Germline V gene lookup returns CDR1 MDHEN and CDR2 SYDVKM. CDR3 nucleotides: TGTGCCAGCAGTTTCAGGGTTCACAATCAGCCCCAGCATTTT. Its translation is CASSFRVHNQPQHF. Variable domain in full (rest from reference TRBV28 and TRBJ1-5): DVKVTQSSRYLVKRTGEKVFLECVQDMDHENMFWYRQDPGLGLRLIYFSYDVKMKEKGDIPEGYSVSREKKERFSLILESASTNQTSMYLCASSFRVHNQPQHFGDGTRLSIL.

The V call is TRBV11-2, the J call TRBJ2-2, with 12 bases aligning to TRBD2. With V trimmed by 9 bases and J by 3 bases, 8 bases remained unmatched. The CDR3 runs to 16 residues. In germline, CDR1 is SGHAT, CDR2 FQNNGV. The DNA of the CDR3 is TGTGCCAGGCTACGGACTAGCGGGATAGACACCGGGGAGCTGTTTTTT. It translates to CARLRTSGIDTGELFF.

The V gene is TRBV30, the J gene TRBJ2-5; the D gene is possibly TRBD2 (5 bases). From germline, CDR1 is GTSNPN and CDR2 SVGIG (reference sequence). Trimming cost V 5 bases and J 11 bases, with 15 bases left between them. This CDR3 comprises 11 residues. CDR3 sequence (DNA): TGTGCCTGGGGACCCGGGGTAGAGCAGTACTTC. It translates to CAWGPGVEQYF.

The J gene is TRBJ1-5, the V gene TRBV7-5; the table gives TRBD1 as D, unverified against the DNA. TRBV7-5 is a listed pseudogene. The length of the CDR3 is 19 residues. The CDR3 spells CVRSTKSPPPGYSNQPQHF. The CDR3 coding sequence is TGTGTCAGAAGCACCAAAAGTCCCCCGCCAGGCTATAGCAATCAGCCCCAGCATTTT.

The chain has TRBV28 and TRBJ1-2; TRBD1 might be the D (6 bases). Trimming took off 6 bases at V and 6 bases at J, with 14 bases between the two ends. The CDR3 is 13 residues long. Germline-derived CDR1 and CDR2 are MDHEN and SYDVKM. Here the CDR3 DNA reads TGTGCCAGCAGGCTTTGGGGGCGGGATGGCTACACCTTC. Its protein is CASRLWGRDGYTF.

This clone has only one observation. The CDR3 loop reads CASSEIGVNSDEQYF. Here the CDR3 DNA reads TGTGCCAGCAGTGAGATAGGGGTTAACTCTGACGAGCAGTACTTC. The gene calls are TRBV6-1 and TRBJ2-7, with D perhaps TRBD1 (5 bases). Germline V gene data show CDR1 as MNHNS and CDR2 as SASEGT. This CDR3 has 15 residues. Trimming shortened V by 3 bases and J by 5 bases, and 17 bases separated the two germline ends.

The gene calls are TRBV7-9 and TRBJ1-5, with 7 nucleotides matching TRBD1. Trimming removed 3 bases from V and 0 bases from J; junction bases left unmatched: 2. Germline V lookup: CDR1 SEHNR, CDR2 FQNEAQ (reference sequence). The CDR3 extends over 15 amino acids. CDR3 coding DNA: TGTGCCAGCAGCTTGGGACAGTTTAGCAATCAGCCCCAGCATTTT. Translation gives CASSLGQFSNQPQHF.

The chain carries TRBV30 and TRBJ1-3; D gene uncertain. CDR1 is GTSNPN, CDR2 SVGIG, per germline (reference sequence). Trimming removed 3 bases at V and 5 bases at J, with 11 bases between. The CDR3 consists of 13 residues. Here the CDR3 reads CAWSLNNRNTIYF. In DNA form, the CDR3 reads TGTGCCTGGAGCCTCAATAATCGAAACACCATATATTTT.

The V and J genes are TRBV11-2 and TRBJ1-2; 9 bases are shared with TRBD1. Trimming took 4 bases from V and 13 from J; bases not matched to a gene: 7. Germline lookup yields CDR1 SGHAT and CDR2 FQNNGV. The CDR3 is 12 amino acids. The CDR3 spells CASSWDRVPLTF. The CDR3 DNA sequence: TGTGCCAGCAGCTGGGACAGGGTCCCTCTCACCTTC.

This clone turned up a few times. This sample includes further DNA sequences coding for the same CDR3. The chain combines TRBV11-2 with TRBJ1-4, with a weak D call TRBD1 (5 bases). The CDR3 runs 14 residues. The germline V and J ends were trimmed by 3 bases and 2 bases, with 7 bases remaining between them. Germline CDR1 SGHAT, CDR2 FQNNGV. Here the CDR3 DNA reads TGTGCCAGCAGCTTGCGGGGGACTAATGAAAAACTGTTTTTT. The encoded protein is CASSLRGTNEKLFF.

As DNA, the CDR3 is TGTGCCAGTAACACTGGACAGAGGAACACAGATACGCAGTATTTT. Encoded protein: CASNTGQRNTDTQYF. This sequence joins TRBV19 and TRBJ2-3; tentatively, D is TRBD1 (6 bases). Trimming left V 7 bases short and J 2 bases short, with 16 bases between. Germline CDR1 LNHDA, CDR2 SQIVND (reference sequence). The CDR3 length is 15 residues.

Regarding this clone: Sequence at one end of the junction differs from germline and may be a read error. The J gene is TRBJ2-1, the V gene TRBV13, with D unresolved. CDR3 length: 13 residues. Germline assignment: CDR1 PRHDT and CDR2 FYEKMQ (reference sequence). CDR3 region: CASSLGEGNEQFF. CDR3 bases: TGTGCCAGCAGCCTAGGCGAAGGAAATGAGCAGTTCTTC.

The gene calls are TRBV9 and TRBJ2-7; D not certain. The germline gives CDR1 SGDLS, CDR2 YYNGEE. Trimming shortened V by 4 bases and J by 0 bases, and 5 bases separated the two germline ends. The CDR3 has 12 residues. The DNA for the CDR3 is TGTGCCAGCAGCCCGCGCTCCTACGAGCAGTACTTC. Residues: CASSPRSYEQYF.